The entry below describes one T cell receptor (beta chain). How the authors handled the data: Reference gene primer amplification gave estimated nucleated cell counts. TCRdb keeps only in-frame clones here, not all; method: immunoSEQ multiplex PCR. The V and J calls and clone size are taken from that table; D and trimming were inferred from the DNA. This sample has fewer than 200,000 clones, with 65% to 90% found just once. These data come from a study of blood T cell repertoires in COVID-19. Overall study: The study drew acute and convalescent COVID-19 samples from the United States, Italy and Spain. PBMCs, B-cell-depleted T cells, or T cells were the source of the cDNA or gDNA that made up the material.

What was sequenced was peripheral blood. This clonotype originated in a man aged 45-65 years with active or convalescent COVID-19.

In DNA form, the CDR3 reads TGTGCCAGCTCACCAGCAGGGGCGAACACTGAAGCTTTCTTT. It specifies CASSPAGANTEAFF. This chain joins TRBV18 and TRBJ1-1; a weak D match, TRBD1 (6 bases). Trimming took off 2 bases at V and 1 base at J, with 8 bases between the two ends. CDR3 length equals 14 residues. Germline V CDR1 and CDR2: KGHSH, LQKENI. Using reference TRBV18 and TRBJ1-1 for the parts outside the CDR3, the full variable domain is NAGVMQNPRHLVRRRGQEARLRCSPMKGHSHVYWYRQLPEEGLKFMVYLQKENIIDESGMPKERFSAEFPKEGPSILRIQQVVRGDSAAYFCASSPAGANTEAFFGQGTRLTVV.